This T cell receptor beta chain came from a study of patients and donors after allogeneic stem cell transplantation. TCRdb reanalysed the RT-PCR reads using MiXCR and keeps one entry per CDR3 protein. This repertoire shows under 200,000 distinct CDR3 sequences, 24% found once; its top ten account for roughly 26%. Germline V CDR1 and CDR2: SGHVS, FNYEAQ. The CDR3 loop spans 15 amino acids. With 5 bases removed from V and 8 bases from J, the gap between germline ends came to 19 bases. This chain uses TRBV7-6 with TRBJ2-1; D possibly corresponds to TRBD1 (5 bases). Sequencing was performed on blood, either unsorted or a sorted T cell fraction (not recorded which). This receptor was taken from a human donor who was either an allogeneic HSCT recipient or a stem cell or donor lymphocyte infusion donor (not recorded which). It is not recorded whose cells these are; they may come from a transplant donor. The CDR3 nucleotides are TGTGCCAGCAGCCTGGATAAGGGGTTATGGGATGAGCAGTTCTTC. Translating it yields CASSLDKGLWDEQFF.